These T cell receptor beta chains were read from a single sample in a study of T cell responses to AZD1222 COVID-19 vaccine. Method: immunoSEQ multiplex PCR; TCRdb's copy keeps in-frame clones and lacks some. The sample contains 130,000 or so clones, about 90% of which appear only once. Material: peripheral blood, obtained 28 days after the second dose of the MenACWY control vaccine. The receptor source for this set is an adult who received the MenACWY meningococcal vaccine as a control. The CDR3 runs from the conserved cysteine through the conserved F or W. D genes are given only for firm matches. Clone size is given for some rows only: seen once, a few or many times, or a class if the clone is expanded.

CDR3aa: CASSPEVRGGKLFF; CDR3nt: TGTGCCAGCAGCCCAGAGGTCCGAGGAGGAAAACTGTTTTTT; j_gene: TRBJ1-4; v_gene: TRBV3-1/TRBV3-2; abundance: NA; d_gene: NA
CDR3aa: CASSPGTSFQETQYF; CDR3nt: TGTGCCAGCAGCCCCGGGACTAGTTTCCAAGAGACCCAGTACTTC; j_gene: TRBJ2-5; v_gene: TRBV5-4; abundance: NA; d_gene: TRBD2
CDR3aa: CASSPPRLAGAYEQYF; CDR3nt: TGTGCCAGCAGTCCCCCCCGACTAGCGGGGGCCTACGAGCAGTACTTC; j_gene: TRBJ2-7; v_gene: TRBV28; abundance: once; d_gene: TRBD2
CDR3aa: CASRTGGAFQPQHF; CDR3nt: TGTGCCAGTAGGACAGGGGGCGCTTTCCAGCCCCAGCATTTT; j_gene: TRBJ1-5; v_gene: TRBV19; abundance: NA; d_gene: TRBD1
CDR3aa: CASSYPARREQYF; CDR3nt: TGTGCCAGCAGCTATCCCGCTAGGAGGGAGCAGTACTTC; j_gene: TRBJ2-7; v_gene: TRBV7-2; abundance: NA; d_gene: NA
CDR3aa: CASSLAQGWGTEAFF; CDR3nt: TGTGCCAGCAGCTTAGCGCAGGGTTGGGGGACTGAAGCTTTCTTT; j_gene: TRBJ1-1; v_gene: TRBV7-2; abundance: NA; d_gene: NA
CDR3aa: CASSLERVFSTDTQYF; CDR3nt: TGTGCCAGCAGCTTAGAAAGGGTTTTCAGCACAGATACGCAGTATTTT; j_gene: TRBJ2-3; v_gene: TRBV7-3; abundance: NA; d_gene: NA
CDR3aa: CASRLGQDYEQYF; CDR3nt: TGTGCCAGCAGACTAGGACAGGACTACGAGCAGTACTTC; j_gene: TRBJ2-7; v_gene: TRBV5-4; abundance: NA; d_gene: TRBD1
CDR3aa: CASSTTGDNTDTQYF; CDR3nt: TGTGCCAGCAGCACGACAGGGGATAACACAGATACGCAGTATTTT; j_gene: TRBJ2-3; v_gene: TRBV5-6; abundance: NA; d_gene: TRBD1
CDR3aa: CASSGQMNTEAFF; CDR3nt: TGTGCCAGCTCGGGACAGATGAACACTGAAGCTTTCTTT; j_gene: TRBJ1-1; v_gene: TRBV9; abundance: NA; d_gene: TRBD1
CDR3aa: CASSPGGDRGFYDTEAFF; CDR3nt: TGTGCCAGCAGTCCGGGAGGGGACAGGGGCTTTTATGACACTGAAGCTTTCTTT; j_gene: TRBJ1-1; v_gene: TRBV28; abundance: NA; d_gene: TRBD1
CDR3aa: CSVEKTGVSLGTYEQYF; CDR3nt: TGCAGCGTTGAGAAGACAGGGGTGTCACTTGGGACTTACGAGCAGTACTTC; j_gene: TRBJ2-7; v_gene: TRBV29-1; abundance: NA; d_gene: TRBD1
CDR3aa: CASSQGGVGDNQPQHF; CDR3nt: TGCGCCAGCAGCCAAGGGGGGGTCGGGGACAATCAGCCCCAGCATTTT; j_gene: TRBJ1-5; v_gene: TRBV4-3; abundance: NA; d_gene: NA
CDR3aa: CASSLRGGIDYEQYF; CDR3nt: TGTGCCAGCAGCTTAAGAGGGGGAATTGACTACGAGCAGTACTTC; j_gene: TRBJ2-7; v_gene: TRBV7-3; abundance: NA; d_gene: NA
CDR3aa: CASSPLGLAGADTQYF; CDR3nt: TGTGCCAGCAGCCCGCTGGGACTAGCGGGAGCAGATACGCAGTATTTT; j_gene: TRBJ2-3; v_gene: TRBV7-8; abundance: few; d_gene: TRBD2
CDR3aa: CASSSGGRETQYF; CDR3nt: TGTGCCAGCAGCTCAGGGGGCAGGGAGACCCAGTACTTC; j_gene: TRBJ2-5; v_gene: TRBV28; abundance: NA; d_gene: TRBD1
CDR3aa: CATAGTGSLDTQYF; CDR3nt: TGTGCCACGGCCGGGACAGGGTCCTTAGATACGCAGTATTTT; j_gene: TRBJ2-3; v_gene: TRBV24-1; abundance: NA; d_gene: TRBD1
CDR3aa: CASSQEGQGGYEQYF; CDR3nt: TGCGCCAGCAGCCAAGAAGGACAGGGGGGATACGAGCAGTACTTC; j_gene: TRBJ2-7; v_gene: TRBV4-3; abundance: NA; d_gene: TRBD1
CDR3aa: CASSEFGELGAQYF; CDR3nt: TGTGCCAGCAGTGAATTTGGGGAACTCGGGGCCCAGTACTTC; j_gene: TRBJ2-5; v_gene: TRBV25-1; abundance: NA; d_gene: NA
CDR3aa: CASSSLSAGTGELFF; CDR3nt: TGTGCCAGCAGCTCCCTTTCGGCCGGCACCGGGGAGCTGTTTTTT; j_gene: TRBJ2-2; v_gene: TRBV14; abundance: NA; d_gene: NA
CDR3aa: CASSTAQEPETQYF; CDR3nt: TGTGCCAGCAGCACAGCGCAGGAGCCGGAGACCCAGTACTTC; j_gene: TRBJ2-5; v_gene: TRBV7-2; abundance: once; d_gene: NA
CDR3aa: CASGLNLAKNIQYF; CDR3nt: TGTGCCAGTGGGCTGAACCTGGCCAAAAACATTCAGTACTTC; j_gene: TRBJ2-4; v_gene: TRBV19; abundance: once; d_gene: NA
CDR3aa: CASSPLGGPQETQYF; CDR3nt: TGTGCCAGCAGCCCCCTCGGGGGCCCTCAAGAGACCCAGTACTTC; j_gene: TRBJ2-5; v_gene: TRBV14; abundance: NA; d_gene: NA
CDR3aa: CASSWGTSGGYTDTQYF; CDR3nt: TGTGCCAGCAGCTGGGGGACTAGCGGGGGTTACACAGATACGCAGTATTTT; j_gene: TRBJ2-3; v_gene: TRBV7-9; abundance: NA; d_gene: TRBD2
CDR3aa: CASSILQGARQETQYF; CDR3nt: TGTGCCAGTAGTATACTACAGGGGGCTCGGCAAGAGACCCAGTACTTC; j_gene: TRBJ2-5; v_gene: TRBV19; abundance: NA; d_gene: TRBD1
CDR3aa: CASSGRDPATGELFF; CDR3nt: TGTGCCAGCAGCGGCAGGGACCCGGCCACCGGGGAGCTGTTTTTT; j_gene: TRBJ2-2; v_gene: TRBV7-3; abundance: NA; d_gene: NA
CDR3aa: CASTRGHRGQVGNQPQHF; CDR3nt: TGTGCCAGTACCCGAGGGCACAGGGGGCAGGTAGGCAATCAGCCCCAGCATTTT; j_gene: TRBJ1-5; v_gene: TRBV19; abundance: NA; d_gene: TRBD1
CDR3aa: CASRWDTATGELFF; CDR3nt: TGTGCCAGCAGATGGGACACAGCCACCGGGGAGCTGTTTTTT; j_gene: TRBJ2-2; v_gene: TRBV27; abundance: NA; d_gene: NA
CDR3aa: CASSLGPGGYTF; CDR3nt: TGTGCCAGCAGCTTAGGGCCTGGAGGCTACACCTTC; j_gene: TRBJ1-2; v_gene: TRBV7-8; abundance: NA; d_gene: NA
CDR3aa: CASSDEGRYGYTF; CDR3nt: TGTGCCAGCAGTGACGAGGGGAGGTATGGCTACACCTTC; j_gene: TRBJ1-2; v_gene: TRBV6-1; abundance: NA; d_gene: NA